What follows are 19 T cell receptor beta chains derived from one specimen sequenced in a study of blood T cell repertoires in COVID-19. Some clones are missing from TCRdb's copy, which holds only in-frame ones; the method was immunoSEQ multiplex PCR. The sample has approximately 530,000 clones, 85% to 90% seen once; the top ten hold about 8%. Sequencing was performed on peripheral blood. These receptor sequences come from a woman aged 50 to 60 with COVID-19, enrolled during active disease.

The chain combines TRBV30 with TRBJ2-3, with a possible D match to TRBD2 (6 bases). The CDR3 is made up of 14 amino acids. Germline values: CDR1 GTSNPN, CDR2 SVGIG (reference sequence). V lost 5 bases to trimming and J lost 2 bases, with 14 bases between them. The chain's CDR3 is CAWGGAGLTDTQYF. For the CDR3, the DNA is TGTGCCTGGGGGGGAGCGGGCCTCACAGATACGCAGTATTTT.

The J gene is TRBJ2-7, the V gene TRBV6-5; 10 bases align to TRBD1. The junction had 9 bases not matched to a gene; V was cut back by 4 bases and J by 3 bases. The length of the CDR3 is 16 residues. Germline lookup yields CDR1 MNHEY and CDR2 SVGAGI. The CDR3 region is CASSSSDRGDHYEQYF. CDR3 DNA: TGTGCCAGCAGTTCCTCGGACAGGGGGGACCACTACGAGCAGTACTTC.

The table lists this clone with a count of one. This chain connects TRBV20-1 to TRBJ1-1, with D perhaps TRBD1 (5 bases). The CDR3 totals 11 residues. CDR1 and CDR2 (germline): DFQATT, SNEGSKA (reference sequence). The V gene lost 3 bases and the J gene lost 10 bases, with 12 bases spanning the gap. CDR3 sequence: CSASIQDGAFF. The CDR3 DNA reads as TGCAGTGCTAGTATACAGGATGGAGCTTTCTTT.

As to this clone: This same CDR3 is encoded by further DNA sequences in the sample. J is TRBJ1-5 and V is TRBV5-1; the D is unclear. Between the trimmed V and J ends, which lost 4 bases and 2 bases, there was a span of 7 bases. The CDR3 contains 13 residues. The germline V gene encodes CDR1 SGHRS and CDR2 YFSETQ. CDR3 in DNA: TGCGCCAGCAGCGAGCAGGGCAATCAGCCCCAGCATTTT. It encodes CASSEQGNQPQHF.

The J gene is TRBJ2-3, the V gene TRBV7-3; TRBD2 matches at 8 bases. Germline loops: CDR1 SGHTA, CDR2 FQGTGA. The CDR3 contains 17 residues. After removal of 2 bases from V and 2 bases from J, the junction contained 9 bases not matched to a gene. For the CDR3, the DNA is TGTGCCAGCAGCTTATTGCAGCGGGGGACCCCCACAGATACGCAGTATTTT. Translating it yields CASSLLQRGTPTDTQYF.

The chain couples TRBV5-1 to TRBJ2-7; TRBD1 agrees at 7 bases. Germline assignment: CDR1 SGHRS and CDR2 YFSETQ. This CDR3 has 16 amino acids. Trimming cost V 0 bases and J 2 bases; bases outside gene matches: 8. CDR3 nucleotides: TGCGCCAGCAGCTTGGCTATTCCGGGACAGCCCTACGAGCAGTACTTC. Protein sequence: CASSLAIPGQPYEQYF.

This clone was recorded only once. The chain combines TRBV19 with TRBJ2-5, with D perhaps TRBD1 (6 bases). Germline loops: CDR1 LNHDA, CDR2 SQIVND (reference sequence). The CDR3 spans 14 residues. Trimming shortened V by 3 bases and J by 9 bases, and 17 bases separated the two germline ends. CDR3 in DNA: TGTGCCAGTAGTATGATGGCGGTTTCAGGGGCCCAGTACTTC. Amino acids: CASSMMAVSGAQYF. The variable domain in full, completed from reference TRBV19 and TRBJ2-5, reads DGGITQSPKYLFRKEGQNVTLSCEQNLNHDAMYWYRQDPGQGLRLIYYSQIVNDFQKGDIAEGYSVSREKKESFPLTVTSAQKNPTAFYLCASSMMAVSGAQYFGPGTRLLVL.

The chain recombines TRBV28 with TRBJ2-1; D might be TRBD1 (6 bases). Trimming removed 5 bases from V and 6 bases from J, with 17 bases in between. The CDR3 consists of 15 residues. CDR1 MDHEN and CDR2 SYDVKM come from the germline V gene. The CDR3 is CASSEQGGTVNEQFF. Written as DNA, the CDR3 is TGTGCCAGCAGTGAACAGGGTGGCACGGTCAATGAGCAGTTCTTC.

The chain uses TRBV6-5 and TRBJ2-7, with a possible D match to TRBD1 (6 bases). This CDR3 is built from 15 residues. Per germline, CDR1 MNHEY and CDR2 SVGAGI. The V and J ends lost 2 bases and 2 bases respectively, with 13 bases between them. CDR3 residues: CASSYGGQQPYEQYF. The DNA of the CDR3 is TGTGCCAGCAGTTACGGGGGACAACAACCCTACGAGCAGTACTTC.

The sample holds a few counts of this clone. The CDR3 DNA sequence: TGTGCCAGTAGTATAGGGCGACAGAGCACTGAAGCTTTCTTT. Translating it yields CASSIGRQSTEAFF. The chain recombines TRBV19 with TRBJ1-1; TRBD1 might be the D (5 bases). This CDR3 contains 14 residues. Per the germline V gene, CDR1 is LNHDA and CDR2 is SQIVND (reference sequence). V lost 1 base and J lost 4, with 10 bases in between.

This CDR3 reads CASSSGQASEKLFF. The CDR3 coding sequence is TGTGCCAGCAGCTCCGGACAAGCCAGTGAAAAACTGTTTTTT. The chain uses TRBV7-2 and TRBJ1-4; tentatively, D is TRBD1 (5 bases). Trimming shortened V by 4 bases and J by 7 bases, and 13 bases separated the two germline ends. CDR3 length equals 14 residues. Germline V gene data show CDR1 as SGHTA and CDR2 as FQGNSA.

This clone came up once. The gene calls are TRBV2 and TRBJ2-2; TRBD1 aligns across 7 bases. Losses at the gene ends were 8 bases for V and 3 bases for J; bases not matched to a gene: 6. The germline CDR1 and CDR2 sequences are SNHLY and FYNNEI. The CDR3 is 14 amino acids. DNA of the CDR3: TGTGCCAGCCAGACAGGGCGGGACACCGGGGAGCTGTTTTTT. Its translation is CASQTGRDTGELFF.

The CDR3: CASSPLGTGGPGKYF. The CDR3, as DNA: TGTGCCAGCAGCCCCCTTGGGACAGGGGGCCCCGGGAAGTACTTC. This rearrangement joins TRBV7-6 to TRBJ2-7, with 12 bases fitting TRBD1. V was clipped by 5 bases and J by 11 bases; unmatched bases: 13. The CDR3 contains 15 residues. Germline V lookup: CDR1 SGHVS, CDR2 FNYEAQ.

The chain links TRBV15 to TRBJ1-4, with 11 bases aligning to TRBD1. The CDR3 totals 15 residues. Germline V gene sequence: CDR1 LNHNV, CDR2 YYDKDF (reference sequence). V lost 4 bases to trimming and J lost 8 bases; unmatched junction nucleotides: 6. For the CDR3, the DNA is TGTGCCACCAGCACTCGGACAGGGGGCGGAGAAAAACTGTTTTTT. Amino acid sequence: CATSTRTGGGEKLFF.

The chain carries TRBV9 and TRBJ1-6; 10 bases agree with TRBD1. V was clipped by 0 bases and J by 10 bases; unmatched bases: 4. CDR1 and CDR2 (germline): SGDLS, YYNGEE. This CDR3 region has 15 residues. The CDR3 spells CASSVEGTGASPLHF. DNA of the CDR3: TGTGCCAGCAGCGTAGAGGGGACAGGGGCATCACCCCTCCACTTT.

V usage is TRBV27 and J usage is TRBJ1-3; D is ambiguous. This CDR3 is 13 amino acids long. CDR1 and CDR2 (germline): MNHEY, SMNVEV (reference sequence). V was shortened by 10 bases and J by 0 bases, with 10 bases between the two germline ends. CDR3 sequence reads: CATRPSSGNTIYF. For the CDR3, the DNA is TGTGCCACCCGTCCTTCCTCTGGAAACACCATATATTTT.

CDR3 coding DNA: TGTGCCAGCAGCCGGACAGGGAACACCGGGGAGCTGTTTTTT. Protein: CASSRTGNTGELFF. This sequence joins TRBV11-2 and TRBJ2-2; TRBD1 aligns across 7 bases. The CDR3 sequence is 14 residues long. After removal of 5 bases from V and 1 base from J, the junction contained 1 base not matched to a gene. From germline, CDR1 is SGHAT and CDR2 FQNNGV.

The rearrangement links TRBV2 to TRBJ2-6; tentative D call: TRBD2 (6 bases). Trimming pared 6 bases from V and 4 bases from J, leaving 10 bases between. CDR1 SNHLY and CDR2 FYNNEI come from the germline V gene. CDR3 length: 14 residues. For the CDR3, the DNA is TGTGCCAGCAGGGGGGGATCCGGGGCCAACGTCCTGACTTTC. It codes for CASRGGSGANVLTF.

The chain couples TRBV5-1 to TRBJ2-3; 8 nucleotides match TRBD1. The CDR3 spans 14 residues. V was clipped by 4 bases and J by 2 bases; unmatched bases: 3. Germline-derived CDR1 and CDR2 are SGHRS and YFSETQ. In DNA form, the CDR3 reads TGCGCCAGCAGCCAGGGGGCCTCCACAGATACGCAGTATTTT. Its translation is CASSQGASTDTQYF.